This is a list of T cell receptor beta chains from one sample in a study of cytomegalovirus exposure and HLA in healthy donors. Repertoires were generated with immunoSEQ multiplex PCR, while TCRdb's copy carries only in-frame clones and drops some. This table has fewer than 60,000 clones, roughly nine tenths appearing once. The material sequenced was PBMCs. The source of these receptors is a woman aged 18-29 years in good health and CMV-seronegative. The CDR3 runs from the conserved cysteine through the conserved F or W. A D gene is named only where the DNA matches it firmly. For some rows the clone size is stated as once, few or many, or as a class when expanded; others skip it.

d_gene: .; j_gene: TRBJ1-1; abundance: .; v_gene: TRBV5-6; CDR3aa: CASSPGELTEAFF; CDR3nt: TGTGCCAGCAGCCCTGGGGAGCTCACTGAAGCTTTCTTT
d_gene: .; j_gene: TRBJ1-1; abundance: .; v_gene: TRBV10-3; CDR3aa: CAISESGGFGTEAFF; CDR3nt: TGTGCCATCAGTGAGTCCGGGGGGTTCGGCACTGAAGCTTTCTTT
d_gene: .; j_gene: TRBJ2-2; abundance: .; v_gene: TRBV6-4; CDR3aa: CASSVLGNTGELFF; CDR3nt: TGTGCCAGCAGTGTCCTCGGGAACACCGGGGAGCTGTTTTTT
d_gene: .; j_gene: TRBJ2-6; abundance: .; v_gene: TRBV4-3; CDR3aa: CASSQDQAGGGSGANVLTF; CDR3nt: TGCGCCAGCAGCCAAGATCAGGCTGGGGGCGGGAGTGGGGCCAACGTCCTGACTTTC
d_gene: .; j_gene: TRBJ1-5; abundance: .; v_gene: TRBV4-1; CDR3aa: CASSQGWAGGNQPQHF; CDR3nt: TGCGCCAGCAGCCAAGGGTGGGCAGGGGGCAATCAGCCCCAGCATTTT
d_gene: TRBD1; j_gene: TRBJ2-2; abundance: once; v_gene: TRBV30; CDR3aa: CAWGTVVRGELFF; CDR3nt: TGTGCCTGGGGGACAGTCGTGAGAGGGGAGCTGTTTTTT
d_gene: .; j_gene: TRBJ1-2; abundance: .; v_gene: TRBV15; CDR3aa: CATSRDSELPPGHLVNYGYTF; CDR3nt: TGTGCCACCAGCAGAGATTCCGAGCTCCCCCCCGGACACCTAGTTAACTATGGCTACACCTTC
d_gene: .; j_gene: TRBJ2-1; abundance: .; v_gene: TRBV29-1; CDR3aa: CSGKITGLGSNEQFF; CDR3nt: TGCAGCGGAAAAATAACAGGGTTGGGGAGCAATGAGCAGTTCTTC
d_gene: .; j_gene: TRBJ2-4; abundance: .; v_gene: TRBV30; CDR3aa: CAWSTALGLSVNIQYF; CDR3nt: TGTGCCTGGAGTACCGCCCTAGGACTAAGCGTAAACATTCAGTACTTC
d_gene: TRBD1; j_gene: TRBJ2-7; abundance: .; v_gene: TRBV5-6; CDR3aa: CASSLRDSRSYEQYF; CDR3nt: TGTGCCAGCAGCTTAAGGGACAGCCGCTCCTACGAGCAGTACTTC
d_gene: TRBD1; j_gene: TRBJ1-1; abundance: .; v_gene: TRBV27; CDR3aa: CASSLSDRANTEAFF; CDR3nt: TGTGCCAGCAGTTTATCCGACAGGGCGAACACTGAAGCTTTCTTT
d_gene: TRBD2; j_gene: TRBJ2-3; abundance: .; v_gene: TRBV7-8; CDR3aa: CASSIRGGRGTDTQYF; CDR3nt: TGTGCCAGCAGCATCCGAGGCGGGAGGGGCACAGATACGCAGTATTTT
d_gene: .; j_gene: TRBJ2-1; abundance: once; v_gene: TRBV30; CDR3aa: CAWSGQAYNEQFF; CDR3nt: TGTGCCTGGAGTGGGCAGGCCTACAATGAGCAGTTCTTC
d_gene: TRBD1; j_gene: TRBJ2-7; abundance: .; v_gene: TRBV5-6; CDR3aa: CASSLTGQGYEQYF; CDR3nt: TGTGCCAGCAGCCTCACGGGACAGGGCTACGAGCAGTACTTC
d_gene: .; j_gene: TRBJ2-6; abundance: .; v_gene: TRBV7-2; CDR3aa: CASSSRQPGANVLTF; CDR3nt: TGTGCCAGCAGCTCCCGACAACCTGGGGCCAACGTCCTGACTTTC
d_gene: .; j_gene: TRBJ1-1; abundance: .; v_gene: TRBV9; CDR3aa: CASSVATTGGAFF; CDR3nt: TGTGCCAGCAGCGTAGCGACCACTGGAGGTGCTTTCTTT
d_gene: TRBD1; j_gene: TRBJ1-5; abundance: .; v_gene: TRBV5-1; CDR3aa: CASSLGDRDNQPQHF; CDR3nt: TGCGCCAGCAGCTTGGGAGACAGGGACAATCAGCCCCAGCATTTT